This TCR beta chain was profiled in a study of cytomegalovirus exposure and HLA in healthy donors. On the study more broadly: Early release data held approximately 81 million unique TCRs from HLA-typed donors.

On this clone itself: Its antigen remains unknown.

The CDR3 is 11 amino acids. V dropped 3 bases and J dropped 7; count of bases not matched to a gene: 0. Germline V CDR1 and CDR2: SGHRS, YFSETQ. Study-wide findings and caveats: The records held CMV serostatus as the only immune exposure information.

Vbeta (60) and Jbeta (13) primers were used in the PCR. Sequencing was performed with immunoSEQ multiplex PCR; in TCRdb, only in-frame clones are kept and a portion is missing. This sample has 150,000 to 180,000 clones; 65% to 75% occur once, and the top ten carry 2% to 2.5%. The clonotype comes from a man aged 30 to 39 in good health and CMV-seronegative. Sequenced material: PBMCs. The chain couples TRBV5-1 to TRBJ2-5; 7 nucleotides agree with TRBD2. As DNA, the CDR3 is TGCGCCAGCAGCTGGGAGGGGACCCAGTACTTC. Translation: CASSWEGTQYF.